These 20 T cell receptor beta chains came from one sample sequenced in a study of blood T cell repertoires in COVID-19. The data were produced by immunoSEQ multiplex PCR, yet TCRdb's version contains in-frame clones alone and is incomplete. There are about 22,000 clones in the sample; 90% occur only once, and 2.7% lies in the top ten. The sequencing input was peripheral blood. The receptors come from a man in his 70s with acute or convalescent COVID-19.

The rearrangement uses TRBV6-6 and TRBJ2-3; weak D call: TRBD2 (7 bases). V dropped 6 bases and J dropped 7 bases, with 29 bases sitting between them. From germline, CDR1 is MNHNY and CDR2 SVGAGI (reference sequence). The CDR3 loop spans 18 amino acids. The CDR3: CASRRPSSVGGLENTQYF. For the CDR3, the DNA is TGTGCCAGCAGACGACCCTCGTCCGTGGGGGGGCTAGAGAATACGCAGTATTTT.

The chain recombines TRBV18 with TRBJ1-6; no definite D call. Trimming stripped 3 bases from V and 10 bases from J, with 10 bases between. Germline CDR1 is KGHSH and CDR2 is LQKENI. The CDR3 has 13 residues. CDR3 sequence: CASSPSGDSPLHF. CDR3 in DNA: TGTGCCAGCTCACCGTCCGGAGACTCACCCCTCCACTTT. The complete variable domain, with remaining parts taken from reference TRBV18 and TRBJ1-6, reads NAGVMQNPRHLVRRRGQEARLRCSPMKGHSHVYWYRQLPEEGLKFMVYLQKENIIDESGMPKERFSAEFPKEGPSILRIQQVVRGDSAAYFCASSPSGDSPLHFGNGTRLTVT.

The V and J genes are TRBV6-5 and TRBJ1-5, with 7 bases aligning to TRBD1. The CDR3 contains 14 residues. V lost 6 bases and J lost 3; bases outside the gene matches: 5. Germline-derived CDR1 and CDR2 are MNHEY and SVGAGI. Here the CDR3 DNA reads TGTGCCAGCAGCGGGACAGACTACAATCAGCCCCAGCATTTT. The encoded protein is CASSGTDYNQPQHF.

As DNA, the CDR3 is TGCAGCGCTCCAAGAACCGGGACTAGCTTTAACAATGAGCAGTTCTTC. Translating it yields CSAPRTGTSFNNEQFF. The chain is built from TRBV29-1 and TRBJ2-1; 9 bases match TRBD2. Germline V gene data show CDR1 as SQVTM and CDR2 as ANQGSEA. This CDR3 comprises 16 residues. The trim removed 7 bases at V and 5 bases at J, leaving 15 bases unmatched.

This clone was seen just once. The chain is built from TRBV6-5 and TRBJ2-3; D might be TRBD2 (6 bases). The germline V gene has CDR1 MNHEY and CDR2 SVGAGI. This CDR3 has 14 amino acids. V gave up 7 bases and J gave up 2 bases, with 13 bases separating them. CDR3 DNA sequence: TGTGCCAGCACCCCCGGGACTTACACAGATACGCAGTATTTT. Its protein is CASTPGTYTDTQYF.

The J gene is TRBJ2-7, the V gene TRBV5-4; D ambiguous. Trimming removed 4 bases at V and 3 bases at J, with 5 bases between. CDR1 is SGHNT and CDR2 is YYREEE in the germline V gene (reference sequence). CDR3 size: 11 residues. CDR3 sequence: CASSLYYEQYF. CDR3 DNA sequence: TGTGCCAGCAGCCTATACTACGAGCAGTACTTC.

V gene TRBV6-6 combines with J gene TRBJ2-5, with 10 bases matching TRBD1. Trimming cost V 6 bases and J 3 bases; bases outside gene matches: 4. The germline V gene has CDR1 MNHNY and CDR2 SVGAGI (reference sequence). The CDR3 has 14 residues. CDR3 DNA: TGTGCCAGCAGCGACAGGGGGCGCGAAGAGACCCAGTACTTC. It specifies CASSDRGREETQYF.

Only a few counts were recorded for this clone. Here the CDR3 DNA reads TGTGCCAGTAGTGCTACAGGGGGATATAGCAATCAGCCCCAGCATTTT. As protein: CASSATGGYSNQPQHF. The gene calls are TRBV19 and TRBJ1-5; 8 nucleotides agree with TRBD1. Germline V gene data show CDR1 as LNHDA and CDR2 as SQIVND (reference sequence). V lost 5 bases and J lost 0; bases outside the gene matches: 6. This CDR3 contains 16 residues. Full variable domain (remainder filled in from reference TRBV19 and TRBJ1-5): DGGITQSPKYLFRKEGQNVTLSCEQNLNHDAMYWYRQDPGQGLRLIYYSQIVNDFQKGDIAEGYSVSREKKESFPLTVTSAQKNPTAFYLCASSATGGYSNQPQHFGDGTRLSIL.

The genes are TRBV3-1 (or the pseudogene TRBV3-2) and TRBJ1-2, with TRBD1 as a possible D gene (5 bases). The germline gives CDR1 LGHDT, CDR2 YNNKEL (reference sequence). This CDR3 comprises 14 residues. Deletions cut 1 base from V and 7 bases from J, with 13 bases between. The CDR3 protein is CASSQGTRQGGYTF. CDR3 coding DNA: TGTGCCAGCAGCCAAGGTACGAGGCAGGGTGGCTACACCTTC.

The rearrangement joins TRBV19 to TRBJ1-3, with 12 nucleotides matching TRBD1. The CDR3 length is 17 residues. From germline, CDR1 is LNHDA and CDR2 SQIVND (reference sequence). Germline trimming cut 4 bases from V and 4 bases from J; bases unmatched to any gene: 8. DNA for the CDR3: TGTGCCAGTAGTAGCCAGGGACAGGGGGCAGGAGGAAACACCATATATTTT. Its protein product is CASSSQGQGAGGNTIYF.

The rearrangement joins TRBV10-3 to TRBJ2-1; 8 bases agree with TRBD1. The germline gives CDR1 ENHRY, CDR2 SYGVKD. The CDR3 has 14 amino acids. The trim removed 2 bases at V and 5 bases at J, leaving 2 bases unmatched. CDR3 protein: CAISEGTGNNEQFF. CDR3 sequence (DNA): TGTGCCATCAGTGAGGGGACAGGTAACAATGAGCAGTTCTTC.

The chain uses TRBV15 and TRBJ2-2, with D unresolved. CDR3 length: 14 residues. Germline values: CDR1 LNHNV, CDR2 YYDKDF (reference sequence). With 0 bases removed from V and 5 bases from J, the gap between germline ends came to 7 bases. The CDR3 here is CATSRDTATGELFF. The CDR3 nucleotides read TGTGCCACCAGCAGAGATACTGCAACCGGGGAGCTGTTTTTT.

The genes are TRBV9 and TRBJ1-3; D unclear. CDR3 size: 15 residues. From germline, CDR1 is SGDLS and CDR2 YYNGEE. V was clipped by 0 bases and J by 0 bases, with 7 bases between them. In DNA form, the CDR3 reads TGTGCCAGCAGCGTAGCCGGGAACTCTGGAAACACCATATATTTT. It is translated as CASSVAGNSGNTIYF.

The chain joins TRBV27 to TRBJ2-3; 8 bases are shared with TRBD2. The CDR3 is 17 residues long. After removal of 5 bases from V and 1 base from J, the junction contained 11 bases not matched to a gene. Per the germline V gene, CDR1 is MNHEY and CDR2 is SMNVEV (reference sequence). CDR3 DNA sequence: TGTGCCAGCAGTCGCACACAAGCGGGGGAGGGCACAGATACGCAGTATTTT. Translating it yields CASSRTQAGEGTDTQYF.

The CDR3 loop reads CAISGTGQTDTQYF. CDR3 nucleotides: TGTGCCATCAGTGGGACAGGGCAGACGGATACGCAGTATTTT. The rearrangement links TRBV10-3 to TRBJ2-3; 8 bases map to TRBD1. V shed 4 bases and J 6 bases; nucleotides not matched to a gene: 6. Germline V gene sequence: CDR1 ENHRY, CDR2 SYGVKD. The CDR3 has 14 amino acids.

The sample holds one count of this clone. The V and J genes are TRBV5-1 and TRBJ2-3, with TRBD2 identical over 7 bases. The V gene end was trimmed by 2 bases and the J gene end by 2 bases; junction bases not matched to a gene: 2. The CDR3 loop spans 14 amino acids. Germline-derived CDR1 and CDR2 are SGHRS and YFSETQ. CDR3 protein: CASSLGLDTDTQYF. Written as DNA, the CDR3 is TGCGCCAGCAGCTTAGGACTAGACACAGATACGCAGTATTTT.

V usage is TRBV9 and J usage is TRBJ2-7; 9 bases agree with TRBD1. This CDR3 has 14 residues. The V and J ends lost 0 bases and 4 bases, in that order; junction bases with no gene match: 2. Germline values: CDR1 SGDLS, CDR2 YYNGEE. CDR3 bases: TGTGCCAGCAGCGTAGGACAGGGGGTGTACGAGCAGTACTTC. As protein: CASSVGQGVYEQYF.

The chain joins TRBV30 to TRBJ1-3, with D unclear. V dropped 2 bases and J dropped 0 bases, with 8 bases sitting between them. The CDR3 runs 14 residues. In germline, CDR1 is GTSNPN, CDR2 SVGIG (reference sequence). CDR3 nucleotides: TGTGCCTGGAGTTACACCTTCTCTGGAAACACCATATATTTT. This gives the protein CAWSYTFSGNTIYF.

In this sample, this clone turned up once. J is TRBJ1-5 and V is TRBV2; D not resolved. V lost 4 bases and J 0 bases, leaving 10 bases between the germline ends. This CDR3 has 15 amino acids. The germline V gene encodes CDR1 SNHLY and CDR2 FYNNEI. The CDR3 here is CASSARENSNQPQHF. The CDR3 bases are TGTGCCAGCAGTGCTCGGGAGAATAGCAATCAGCCCCAGCATTTT.

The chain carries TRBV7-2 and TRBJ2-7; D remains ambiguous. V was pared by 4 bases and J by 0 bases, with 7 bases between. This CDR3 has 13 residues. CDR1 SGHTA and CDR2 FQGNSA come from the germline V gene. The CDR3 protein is CASSSRSSYEQYF. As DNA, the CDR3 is TGTGCCAGCAGCTCCCGCAGCTCCTACGAGCAGTACTTC.